The clone carrying this TCR beta chain was seen only a few times. This sample is drawn from a study of blood T cell repertoires in COVID-19. The wider study: In each case, the material was cDNA or gDNA derived from T cells, B-cell-depleted T cells, or PBMCs.

Generated by immunoSEQ multiplex PCR, the TCRdb table keeps only in-frame clones and is missing some. The sample shows some 230,000 clones, 75% to 85% of them seen only once. The CDR3 runs 15 residues. CDR1 is MNHEY, CDR2 SVGAGI, per germline. Trimming cost V 7 bases and J 9 bases, with 22 bases left between them. The sequence derives from a woman at least 80 years old with COVID-19, enrolled during active disease. Input material: peripheral blood. V usage is TRBV6-5 and J usage is TRBJ2-1; tentatively, D is TRBD2 (7 bases). This CDR3 is CASIREYRGAAEQFF. The CDR3 bases are TGTGCCAGCATCCGGGAATATCGGGGGGCGGCTGAGCAGTTCTTC.